This T cell receptor beta chain was identified in a study of PD-1 blockade in mismatch repair-deficient tumors. Assay used: immunoSEQ multiplex PCR; TCRdb lists only in-frame clones, some missing. The table includes some 110,000 clones, roughly 80% detected once. The germline V and J ends were trimmed by 3 bases and 0 bases, with 11 bases remaining between them. This CDR3 has 15 amino acids. Germline V gene data show CDR1 as LNHDA and CDR2 as SQIVND (reference sequence). The clonotype was recovered from an adult with mismatch repair-deficient cancer. This rearrangement joins TRBV19 to TRBJ1-1, with unresolved D. The sequencing here drew on peripheral blood, taken just over 59 weeks after starting pembrolizumab. The DNA for the CDR3 is TGTGCCAGTAGTATCAGCGGCAGTCTGAACACTGAAGCTTTCTTT. This sequence encodes CASSISGSLNTEAFF.